The table lists the clone carrying this T cell receptor beta chain with a count of one. In the original processing: By means of reference gene primer amplification, nucleated cell counts were estimated. TCRdb's copy holds only in-frame clones and misses some; the assay was immunoSEQ multiplex PCR. The DNA gave D and trimming, while V, J and clone size come from that table. This table has 250,000 or so clones, 75% to 85% appearing once. This CDR3 has 18 residues. V lost 3 bases, J lost 4 bases, and 13 bases stayed unmatched. This sample was taken from a study of blood T cell repertoires in COVID-19. Study summary: Spain, Italy and the United States supplied samples that represented acute and convalescent COVID-19. PBMCs, B-cell-depleted T cells, or T cells were the source of the cDNA or gDNA that made up the material.

The sequence was collected from a human donor in a cohort sampled during active COVID-19. Specimen: peripheral blood. This chain connects TRBV5-3 to TRBJ2-1; 10 bases fit TRBD1. TRBV5-3 has ORF status, its function being uncertain. CDR3 in amino acids: CARSWTPDRGRVYNEQFF. The DNA of the CDR3 is TGTGCCAGAAGCTGGACCCCAGACAGGGGGCGCGTGTACAATGAGCAGTTCTTC.